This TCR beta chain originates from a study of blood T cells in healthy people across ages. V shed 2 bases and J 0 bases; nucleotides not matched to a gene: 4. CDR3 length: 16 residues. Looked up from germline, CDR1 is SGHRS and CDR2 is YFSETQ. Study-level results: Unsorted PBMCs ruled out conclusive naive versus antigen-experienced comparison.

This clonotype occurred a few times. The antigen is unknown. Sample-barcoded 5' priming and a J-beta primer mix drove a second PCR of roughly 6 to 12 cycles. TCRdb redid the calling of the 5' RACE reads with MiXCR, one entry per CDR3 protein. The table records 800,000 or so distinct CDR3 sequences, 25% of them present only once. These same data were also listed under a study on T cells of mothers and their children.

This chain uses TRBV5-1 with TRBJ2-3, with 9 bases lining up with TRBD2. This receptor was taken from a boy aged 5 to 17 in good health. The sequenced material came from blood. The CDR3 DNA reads TGCGCCAGCAGCTTCCAAGCGGGGGGAAGCACAGATACGCAGTATTTT. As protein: CASSFQAGGSTDTQYF.